This T cell receptor (beta chain) was sequenced during a study of regulatory T cells in long-lasting Graves disease (dated by TCRdb to the early 2020s). Notes on the research overall: Persistent Graves' disease meant more than 5 years of antithyroid drug treatment with TSH receptor autoantibodies that stayed positive. Persistent Graves' disease patients were compared with newly diagnosed Graves' disease patients by peripheral blood TCR sequencing and RNA sequencing. The study was registered as a clinical trial and conducted in China. On average, persistent Graves' disease patients in the clinical cohort had been on antithyroid drugs for about 9.7 years. A total of about 33 samples were covered by TCR sequencing, comprising approximately 13 persistent and around 20 newly diagnosed Graves' disease patients.

The CDR3 holds 15 amino acids from the cysteine to the phenylalanine. Of the read, only the CDR3 DNA is kept; its 45 bases are in frame from base 1. The germline V gene (reference sequence) provides CDR1 MNHEY and CDR2 SMNVEV. Cut back by 4 bases and 4 bases, the V and J ends lie 14 bases apart. Library construction relied on multiplex PCR. This sample was sequenced with an Illumina HiSeq 4000. TCR beta libraries were built with iRepertoire HTBI primers and Arm-PCR amplification of CDR3 regions. Gel purification was performed on PCR products prior to sequencing. The paper's data handling went like this. Gene usage analysis of CDR3 amino acid clonotypes used the 62 TRBV and more than 13 TRBJ segments found across samples. COPE and FqMerger were used to merge filtered high-quality paired reads into contigs. BLAST was used to align contigs to IMGT TRBV, TRBD and TRBJ reference genes, with CDR3 defined following IMGT. Any clonotype with a frequency above 0.1% was counted as a highly expanded clone. Shannon entropy was used to measure repertoire diversity, and the Gini coefficient was used to measure V-J evenness. Clonotypes shared by more than one individual were considered public. TCRdb reprocessing: public reads trimmed at Q25 with fastp, clones called with MiXCR, in-frame beta chains kept. Every entry covers one CDR3 protein and lists the most common genes and DNA from its rows. These V and J calls originate from TCRdb's pipeline instead of the authors' own analysis. The sample table contains some 370,000 distinct CDR3 sequences; only one count was recorded for approximately 23% of them. The leading ten clones occupy approximately 28% of the sample.

The investigation overall reported the following: Persistent disease showed preferential use of TRBV28, TRBJ1-2 and TRBJ2-5, whereas newly diagnosed disease favored TRBV20-1 and TRBJ2-1. Sequencing and analysis were restricted to the TCR beta chain. Patients with persistent disease shared more public clonotypes (about 2,900) than newly diagnosed patients did (more than 900). Because the primary lesion, thyroid tissue, could not be accessed, the study looked at peripheral blood alone. Compared with newly diagnosed patients, persistent Graves' disease patients had lower TCR Shannon entropy and fewer highly expanded clones, which suggests clonal expansion. The authors noted that the small sample size was a limitation that may lower accuracy.

Ten or more counts support this clonotype. Its antigen remains unidentified. Base qualities are not recorded, but no much larger clone differs from it by a single base. The label giving this sample's time point can be read as: persistent/refractory GD, antithyroid drugs over 5 years with positive TRAb. For both TCR sequencing and RNA sequencing, RNA was extracted from PBMCs using TRIzol. The diagnosis of Graves' disease was made according to American Thyroid Association guidelines. The patients came from an endocrinology department in Xi'an, China. Each patient gave approximately 9.7 milliliters of peripheral blood, collected in an EDTA anticoagulant tube. Ficoll Paque Plus density gradient separation was used to isolate PBMCs, and no further T cell sorting was performed. An Agilent 2100 Bioanalyzer and agarose gel were used to check RNA quality, while a NanoDrop 2000 measured RNA concentration.

The source material was peripheral blood mononuclear cells (PBMCs), sampled when the disease was refractory, from a patient treated with antithyroid drugs. Recombination linked TRBV27 to TRBJ2-4; tentative D gene TRBD1, with 6 bases matching. The sequence derives from a woman in her 40s with Graves disease. Donor details come from another sample of the same person, matched by shared clones. DNA sequence: TGTGCCAGCAGTTCCCAGGGGCGTGGAAAAAACATTCAGTACTTC. This encodes CASSSQGRGKNIQYF.